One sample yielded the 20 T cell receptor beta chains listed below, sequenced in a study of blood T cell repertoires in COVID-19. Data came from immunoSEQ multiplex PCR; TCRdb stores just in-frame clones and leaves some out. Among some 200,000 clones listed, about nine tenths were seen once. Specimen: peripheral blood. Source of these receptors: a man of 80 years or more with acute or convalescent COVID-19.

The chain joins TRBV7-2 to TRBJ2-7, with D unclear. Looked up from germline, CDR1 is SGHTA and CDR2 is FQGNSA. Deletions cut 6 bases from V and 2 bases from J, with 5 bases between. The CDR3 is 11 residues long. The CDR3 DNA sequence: TGTGCCAGCAGATCCACCTACGAGCAGTACGTC. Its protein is CASRSTYEQYV.

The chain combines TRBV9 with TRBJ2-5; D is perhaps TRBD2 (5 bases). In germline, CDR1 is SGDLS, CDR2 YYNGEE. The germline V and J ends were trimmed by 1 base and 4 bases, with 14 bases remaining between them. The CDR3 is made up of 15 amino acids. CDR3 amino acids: CASSVRSGNAETQYF. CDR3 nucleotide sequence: TGTGCCAGCAGCGTAAGATCCGGGAATGCAGAGACCCAGTACTTC.

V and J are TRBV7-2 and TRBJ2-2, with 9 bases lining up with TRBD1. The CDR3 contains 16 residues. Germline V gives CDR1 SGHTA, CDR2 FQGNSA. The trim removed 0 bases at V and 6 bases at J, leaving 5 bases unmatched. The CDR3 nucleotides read TGTGCCAGCAGCTTAGCCGGACAGGGGATCGCCGGGGAGCTGTTTTTT. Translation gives CASSLAGQGIAGELFF.

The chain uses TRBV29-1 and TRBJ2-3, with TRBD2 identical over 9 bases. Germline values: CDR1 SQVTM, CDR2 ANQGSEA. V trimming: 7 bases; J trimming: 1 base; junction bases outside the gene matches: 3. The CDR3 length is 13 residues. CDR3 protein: CSGLAGRTDTQYF. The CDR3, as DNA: TGCAGCGGTCTAGCGGGACGCACAGATACGCAGTATTTT.

The CDR3 loop is CASGLSTLGEQFF. CDR3 DNA: TGTGCTAGTGGTTTGTCCACCCTCGGTGAGCAGTTCTTC. The chain carries TRBV12-5 and TRBJ2-1; no definite D call. Trimming left V 2 bases short and J 9 bases short, with 11 bases between. CDR1 and CDR2 (germline): LGHNT, FRNRAP. This CDR3 contains 13 residues.

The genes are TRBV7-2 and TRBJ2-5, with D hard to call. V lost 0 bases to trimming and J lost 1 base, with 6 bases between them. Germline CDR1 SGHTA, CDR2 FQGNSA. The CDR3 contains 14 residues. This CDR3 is CASSLAFRQETQYF. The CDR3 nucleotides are TGTGCCAGCAGCTTAGCCTTCCGCCAAGAGACCCAGTACTTC.

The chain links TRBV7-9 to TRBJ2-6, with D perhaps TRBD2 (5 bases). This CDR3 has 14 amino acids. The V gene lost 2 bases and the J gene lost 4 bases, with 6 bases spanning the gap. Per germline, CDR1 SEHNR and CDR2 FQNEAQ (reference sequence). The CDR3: CASSLRRGANVLTF. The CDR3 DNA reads TGTGCCAGCAGCTTACGGAGGGGGGCCAACGTCCTGACTTTC.

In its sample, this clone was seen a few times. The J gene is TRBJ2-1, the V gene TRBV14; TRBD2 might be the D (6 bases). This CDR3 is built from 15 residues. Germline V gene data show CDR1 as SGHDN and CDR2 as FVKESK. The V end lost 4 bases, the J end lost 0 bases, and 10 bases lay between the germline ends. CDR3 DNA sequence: TGTGCCAGCAGCCTCGGGACTCTCTCCTACAATGAGCAGTTCTTC. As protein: CASSLGTLSYNEQFF.

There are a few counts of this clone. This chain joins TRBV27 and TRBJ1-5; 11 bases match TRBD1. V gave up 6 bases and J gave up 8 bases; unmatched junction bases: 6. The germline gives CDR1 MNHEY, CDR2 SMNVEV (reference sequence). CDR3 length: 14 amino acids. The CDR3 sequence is CASSPGQGAEPQHF. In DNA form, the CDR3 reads TGTGCCAGCAGCCCAGGACAGGGGGCTGAGCCCCAGCATTTT.

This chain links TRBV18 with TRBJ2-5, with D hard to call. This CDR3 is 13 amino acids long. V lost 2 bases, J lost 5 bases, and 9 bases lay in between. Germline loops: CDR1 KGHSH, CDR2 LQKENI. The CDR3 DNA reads TGTGCCAGCTCACCAGGCAGTTCCGAGACCCAGTACTTC. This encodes CASSPGSSETQYF.

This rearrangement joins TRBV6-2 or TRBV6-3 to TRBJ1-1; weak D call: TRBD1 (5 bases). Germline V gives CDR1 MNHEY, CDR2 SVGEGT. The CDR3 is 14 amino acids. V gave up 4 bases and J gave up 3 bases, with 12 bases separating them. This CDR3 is CASSFFGADTEAFF. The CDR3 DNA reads TGTGCCAGCAGTTTTTTTGGGGCCGACACTGAAGCTTTCTTT.

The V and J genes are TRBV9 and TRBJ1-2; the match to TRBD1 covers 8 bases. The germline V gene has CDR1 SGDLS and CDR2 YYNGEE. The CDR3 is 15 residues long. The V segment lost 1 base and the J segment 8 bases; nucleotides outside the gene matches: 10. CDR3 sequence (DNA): TGTGCCAGCAGCGTACAGGGGGCCCCCCCGGGGGGCTACACCTTC. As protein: CASSVQGAPPGGYTF.

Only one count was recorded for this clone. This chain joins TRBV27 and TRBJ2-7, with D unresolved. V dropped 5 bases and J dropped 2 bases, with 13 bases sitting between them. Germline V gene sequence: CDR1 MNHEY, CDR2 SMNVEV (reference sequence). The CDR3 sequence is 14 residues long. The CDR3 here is CASSGLNLPYEQYF. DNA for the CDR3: TGTGCCAGCAGTGGCCTGAATCTTCCCTACGAGCAGTACTTC.

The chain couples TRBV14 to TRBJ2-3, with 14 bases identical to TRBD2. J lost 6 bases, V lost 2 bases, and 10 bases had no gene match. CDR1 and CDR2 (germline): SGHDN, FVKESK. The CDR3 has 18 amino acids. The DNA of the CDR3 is TGTGCCAGCAGCCAATCCGGGACTAGCGGGAGCATCTGGGATACGCAGTATTTT. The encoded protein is CASSQSGTSGSIWDTQYF. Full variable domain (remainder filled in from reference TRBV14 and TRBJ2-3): EAGVTQFPSHSVIEKGQTVTLRCDPISGHDNLYWYRRVMGKEIKFLLHFVKESKQDESGMPNNRFLAERTGGTYSTLKVQPAELEDSGVYFCASSQSGTSGSIWDTQYFGPGTRLTVL.

CDR3: CASMPGGEASYEQYF. The CDR3 DNA reads TGTGCCAGCATGCCCGGCGGGGAAGCCTCCTACGAGCAGTACTTC. The rearrangement uses TRBV28 and TRBJ2-7, with a tentative D call TRBD2 (6 bases). The CDR3 totals 15 residues. V lost 7 bases to trimming and J lost 0 bases, with 16 bases between them. The V gene's germline CDR1 is MDHEN and CDR2 SYDVKM.

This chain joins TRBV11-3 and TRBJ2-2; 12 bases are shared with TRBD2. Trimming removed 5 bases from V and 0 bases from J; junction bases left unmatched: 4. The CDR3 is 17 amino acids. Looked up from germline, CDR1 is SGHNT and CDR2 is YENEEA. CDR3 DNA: TGTGCCAGCAGCCCCAGGACTAGCGGGGCGAACACCGGGGAGCTGTTTTTT. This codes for CASSPRTSGANTGELFF.

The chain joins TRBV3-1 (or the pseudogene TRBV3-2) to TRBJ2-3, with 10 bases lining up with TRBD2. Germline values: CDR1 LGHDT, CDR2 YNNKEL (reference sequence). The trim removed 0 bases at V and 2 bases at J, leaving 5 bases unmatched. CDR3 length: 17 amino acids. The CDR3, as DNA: TGTGCCAGCAGCCAAGATAACCTAGCGGGAGTCACAGATACGCAGTATTTT. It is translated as CASSQDNLAGVTDTQYF.

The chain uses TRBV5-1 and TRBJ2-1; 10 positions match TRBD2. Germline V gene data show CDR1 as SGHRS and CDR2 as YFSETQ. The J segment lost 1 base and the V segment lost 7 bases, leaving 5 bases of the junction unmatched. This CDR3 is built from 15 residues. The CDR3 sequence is CASGSGRASYNEQFF. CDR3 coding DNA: TGCGCCAGCGGCAGCGGGAGGGCGTCCTACAATGAGCAGTTCTTC.

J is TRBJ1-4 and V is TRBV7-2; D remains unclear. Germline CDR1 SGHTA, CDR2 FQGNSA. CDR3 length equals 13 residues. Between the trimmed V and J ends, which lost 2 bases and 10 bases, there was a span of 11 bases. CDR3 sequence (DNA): TGTGCCAGCAGCTTACCCCGGGTCCCAAAACTGTTTTTT. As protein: CASSLPRVPKLFF.

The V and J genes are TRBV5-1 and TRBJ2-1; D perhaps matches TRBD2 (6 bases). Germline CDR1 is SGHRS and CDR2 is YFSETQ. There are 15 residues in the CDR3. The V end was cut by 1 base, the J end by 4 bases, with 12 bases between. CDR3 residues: CASSLNSGSYNEQFF. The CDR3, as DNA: TGCGCCAGCAGCTTGAATAGCGGATCATACAATGAGCAGTTCTTC. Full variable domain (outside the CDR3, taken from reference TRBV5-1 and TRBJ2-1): KAGVTQTPRYLIKTRGQQVTLSCSPISGHRSVSWYQQTPGQGLQFLFEYFSETQRNKGNFPGRFSGRQFSNSRSEMNVSTLELGDSALYLCASSLNSGSYNEQFFGPGTRLTVL.